A single sample is the source of the 20 T cell receptor beta chains below, sequenced in a study of CXCR3-negative and CXCR3-positive naive CD8 T cells. The study made its TRB cDNA libraries by 5' RACE, adding UMI labels. TCRdb reprocessed the 5' RACE reads and keeps a single row for each CDR3 protein, giving no DNA. Its table lists about 48,000 distinct CDR3 sequences. The sequenced sample consisted of memory CD8+ T cells from blood. These receptors all stem from a human donor in good health. Some clones in this sample may be carry-over from other donors' samples.

The CDR3: CASSQTGTGGAEQYF. The gene calls are TRBV12-3 or TRBV12-4 and TRBJ2-7; TCRdb lists TRBD1, though no DNA is available to test this call. The CDR3 extends over 15 amino acids.

The chain links TRBV3-1 to TRBJ2-3; TCRdb's D call, TRBD1, is unchecked because there is no DNA. The CDR3 extends over 17 amino acids. CDR1 is LGHDT and CDR2 is YNNKEL in the germline V gene (reference sequence). The CDR3 reads CASSQDLAGGHGDTQYF.

The V and J genes are TRBV11-3 and TRBJ2-7; lacking DNA, the TRBD2 call made by TCRdb goes unchecked. This CDR3 spans 13 amino acids. Germline values: CDR1 SGHNT, CDR2 YENEEA. CDR3 loop: CASSSRLGYEQYF.

The chain recombines TRBV28 with TRBJ2-7; TCRdb's D gene call, TRBD1, goes unchecked for lack of DNA. CDR1 is MDHEN and CDR2 is SYDVKM in the germline V gene. This CDR3 comprises 15 residues. CDR3 sequence reads: CASTTGSSNSYEQYF.

The V and J genes are TRBV6-4 and TRBJ2-3. CDR1 is MRHNA, CDR2 SNTAGT, per germline. This CDR3 has 15 residues. The CDR3 region is CASSDSTTGTDTQYF.

This chain connects TRBV18 to TRBJ1-2. Germline V gene lookup returns CDR1 KGHSH and CDR2 LQKENI. This CDR3 contains 11 residues. CDR3 region: CASSPDYGYTF.

V and J are TRBV7-9 and TRBJ1-1; TCRdb reports TRBD1, a call that lacks DNA to check it against. Germline loops: CDR1 SEHNR, CDR2 FQNEAQ (reference sequence). This CDR3 is built from 15 residues. CDR3 amino acids: CASSPRDSLNTEAFF.

Measured by frequency, this clonotype is medium-sized. The chain joins TRBV6-4 to TRBJ1-1. This CDR3 spans 13 amino acids. The germline V gene has CDR1 MRHNA and CDR2 SNTAGT. This CDR3 is CASSDGENTEAFF.

The chain has TRBV5-5 and TRBJ2-7. Germline V CDR1 and CDR2: SGHKS, YYEKEE (reference sequence). The CDR3 has 15 residues. The CDR3 region is CASSLEPLDYYEQYF.

J is TRBJ2-3 and V is TRBV2; no DNA is available, so the TRBD2 call from TCRdb remains unchecked. CDR1 and CDR2 (germline): SNHLY, FYNNEI. This CDR3 contains 17 residues. This CDR3 is CASTGRSSGDPTDTQYF. Complete variable domain (other parts from reference TRBV2 and TRBJ2-3): EPEVTQTPSHQVTQMGQEVILRCVPISNHLYFYWYRQILGQKVEFLVSFYNNEISEKSEIFDDQFSVERPDGSNFTLKIRSTKLEDSAMYFCASTGRSSGDPTDTQYFGPGTRLTVL.

V is TRBV6-4 and J is TRBJ2-2; TCRdb calls TRBD2, which cannot be checked without DNA. Germline V gene sequence: CDR1 MRHNA, CDR2 SNTAGT. CDR3 size: 16 residues. CDR3 protein: CASSAGGDVDTGELFF.

This chain connects TRBV14 to TRBJ2-7. Per the germline V gene, CDR1 is SGHDN and CDR2 is FVKESK. The CDR3 totals 12 residues. Here the CDR3 reads CASSHIGYEQYF. The variable domain in full, completed from reference TRBV14 and TRBJ2-7, reads EAGVTQFPSHSVIEKGQTVTLRCDPISGHDNLYWYRRVMGKEIKFLLHFVKESKQDESGMPNNRFLAERTGGTYSTLKVQPAELEDSGVYFCASSHIGYEQYFGPGTRLTVT.

The gene calls are TRBV7-3 and TRBJ1-2. Per the germline V gene, CDR1 is SGHTA and CDR2 is FQGTGA. The length of the CDR3 is 14 residues. The chain's CDR3 is CASSPSGTAAGYTF.

V and J are TRBV7-6 and TRBJ2-3; with no DNA, the TCRdb D assignment of TRBD2 cannot be verified. CDR1 is SGHVS, CDR2 FNYEAQ, per germline. The CDR3 runs 15 residues. Here the CDR3 reads CASTPVSGGADTQYF. Combining the CDR3 with reference TRBV7-6 and TRBJ2-3 gives the whole variable domain GAGVSQSPRYKVTKRGQDVALRCDPISGHVSLYWYRQALGQGPEFLTYFNYEAQQDKSGLPNDRFSAERPEGSISTLTIQRTEQRDSAMYRCASTPVSGGADTQYFGPGTRLTVL.

The chain carries TRBV7-2 and TRBJ2-6; TCRdb outputs TRBD1, but without DNA this stays unchecked. This CDR3 is 17 amino acids long. Germline V gene sequence: CDR1 SGHTA, CDR2 FQGNSA. The CDR3 region is CASSPTGGSAGANVLTF.

This rearrangement joins TRBV7-2 to TRBJ2-1; TCRdb lists TRBD2, though no DNA is available to test this call. There are 17 residues in the CDR3. CDR1 and CDR2 from the germline V gene are SGHTA and FQGNSA. The chain's CDR3 is CASRRKGLGGFDNEQFF.

This chain uses TRBV29-1 with TRBJ2-1; absent DNA, TCRdb's TRBD1 call cannot be checked. This CDR3 is 17 amino acids long. The germline V gene has CDR1 SQVTM and CDR2 ANQGSEA. The CDR3 protein is CSVETPQQESSYNEKFF.

The chain recombines TRBV19 with TRBJ2-2; TCRdb proposes TRBD1, but this gene call is untestable without DNA. From germline, CDR1 is LNHDA and CDR2 SQIVND (reference sequence). This CDR3 has 14 amino acids. The CDR3 loop is CASSPGPKPGELFF.

V gene TRBV5-1 combines with J gene TRBJ2-1; TCRdb's D call of TRBD1 is untestable without DNA. Germline V gives CDR1 SGHRS, CDR2 YFSETQ. The CDR3 covers 13 residues. The CDR3: CASSPDRYNEQFF.

This chain's CDR3 is CASSQDLTAVWGYTF. The chain carries TRBV14 and TRBJ1-2. Germline CDR1 reads SGHDN; CDR2 reads FVKESK. The length of the CDR3 is 15 residues.